The source of this TCR beta chain is a study of cytomegalovirus exposure and HLA in healthy donors. Germline CDR1 SGHAT, CDR2 FQNNGV. The V end lost 1 base, the J end lost 1 base, and 8 bases lay between the germline ends. This CDR3 contains 14 residues. Vbeta (60) and Jbeta (13) primers were used in the PCR. Assay used: immunoSEQ multiplex PCR; TCRdb lists only in-frame clones, some missing. Counted here are around 190,000 clones, 78% occurring once; the ten biggest clones make up roughly an eighth. This TCR came from a woman under 40 in good health and CMV-seropositive. The sample taken for sequencing was PBMCs. This chain links TRBV11-2 with TRBJ2-7; maybe TRBD1 (5 bases). CDR3 in amino acids: CASSLARQSYEQYF. CDR3 sequence (DNA): TGTGCCAGCAGCTTAGCCCGACAGTCCTACGAGCAGTACTTC.